This T cell receptor (beta chain) was documented in a study of glioma-infiltrating T cells. Regarding the study as a whole: Above-expected tissue-blood divergence occurred in all gliomas, most in low-grade ones. Very few CDR3 sequences were shared between tissue and blood.

Amplification of TCR alpha and beta CDR3 regions from RNA used iRepertoire nested multiplex PCR. Each CDR3 protein gets one entry after TCRdb re-called the multiplex PCR reads with MiXCR. The sample comprises under 150,000 distinct CDR3 sequences, more than 35% of which are singletons, and roughly 20% rests with the top ten. The CDR3 loop spans 13 amino acids. The ends were cut back, 10 bases at V and 7 bases at J, with 20 bases in the middle. Germline values: CDR1 MDHEN, CDR2 SYDVKM. Comments on this clonotype: Its matching antigen is unknown.

The source material was glioma tissue, nonneoplastic brain tissue, or PBMCs (not recorded which). The rearrangement links TRBV28 to TRBJ2-7; D may be TRBD2 (6 bases). The TCR originated in a human donor with low-grade glioma or glioblastoma, undergoing nonglioma brain surgery, or in good health (not recorded which). The CDR3 region has the DNA TGTGCCACCGGGAGCCCGAACACCGGGGAGCAGTACTTC. Protein sequence: CATGSPNTGEQYF.